The clone carrying this T cell receptor beta chain was counted once. The sample comes from a study of T cell responses to AZD1222 COVID-19 vaccine. The CDR3 covers 14 residues. Germline CDR1 is SEHNR and CDR2 is FQNEAQ (reference sequence). The trim removed 8 bases at V and 3 bases at J, leaving 8 bases unmatched. Second-dose timings of about 4 or about 12 weeks were pooled. Sequencing was performed with immunoSEQ multiplex PCR; in TCRdb, only in-frame clones are kept and a portion is missing. The table shows some 110,000 clones, with approximately 90% occurring only once. This rearrangement joins TRBV7-9 to TRBJ2-3; TRBD2 matches 7 bases. This TCR derives from an adult who received the AZD1222 COVID-19 vaccine. The sample was peripheral blood, taken 28 days after the second AZD1222 dose. CDR3 DNA: TGTGCCAGCCATTACCGGCGGGAGACAGATACGCAGTATTTT. Residues: CASHYRRETDTQYF.